The text below deals with one T cell receptor beta chain. What it binds is not known. Primers: 60 Vbeta forward and 13 Jbeta reverse. Profiling relied on immunoSEQ multiplex PCR, and the TCRdb table lists in-frame clones only, not all of them. The sample carries about 130,000 clones, 65% to 90% recorded once. This specimen comes from a study of cytomegalovirus exposure and HLA in healthy donors. This CDR3 is 13 amino acids long. CDR1 is SNHLY, CDR2 FYNNEI, per germline. Trimming shortened V by 7 bases and J by 2 bases, and 11 bases separated the two germline ends. Healthy bone marrow donors made up the donor group. Findings of the study overall: CMV serostatus alone was available as immune exposure information. A classifier reportedly called cytomegalovirus status with high sensitivity and specificity.

This sequence originates from a young man in good health and CMV-seronegative. The chain is built from TRBV2 and TRBJ1-1, with a tentative D call TRBD1 (6 bases). The sample consisted of PBMCs. CDR3 nucleotides: TGTGCCAGCATAGGACAGACTAACACTGAAGCTTTCTTT. It is translated as CASIGQTNTEAFF.